The source of this TCR beta chain is a study of blood T cells in healthy people across ages. Germline V gene data show CDR1 as SGHKS and CDR2 as YYEKEE (reference sequence). V lost 2 bases, J lost 3 bases, and 8 bases stayed unmatched. The CDR3 is made up of 15 amino acids. Then a second PCR, running about 6 to 11 cycles, was carried out with a sample-barcoded 5' primer and a J-beta primer mix. From the 5' RACE reads, TCRdb called clonotypes with MiXCR, one entry per CDR3 protein. The profile covers roughly 700,000 distinct CDR3 sequences, with about half appearing a single time and under 35% taken by the ten largest.

The sequenced sample was blood. The clonotype originates from a woman aged 60 to 75 in good health. The chain couples TRBV5-5 to TRBJ2-7; 7 bases are shared with TRBD1. The DNA of the CDR3 is TGTGCCAGCAGCTTCGATGGGACAGCGTACTACGAGCAGTACTTC. This translates into CASSFDGTAYYEQYF.